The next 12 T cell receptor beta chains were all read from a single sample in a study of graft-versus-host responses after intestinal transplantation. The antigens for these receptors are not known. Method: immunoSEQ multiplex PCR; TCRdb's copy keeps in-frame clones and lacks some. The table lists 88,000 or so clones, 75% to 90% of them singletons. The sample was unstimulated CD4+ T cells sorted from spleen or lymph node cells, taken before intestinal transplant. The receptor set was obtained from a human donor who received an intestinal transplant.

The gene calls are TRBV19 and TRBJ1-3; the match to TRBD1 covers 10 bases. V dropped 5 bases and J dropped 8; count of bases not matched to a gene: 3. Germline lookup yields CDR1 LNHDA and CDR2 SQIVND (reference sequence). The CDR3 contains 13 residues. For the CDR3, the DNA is TGTGCCAGTAGTCGGGACAGGGGTGACACCATATATTTT. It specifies CASSRDRGDTIYF.

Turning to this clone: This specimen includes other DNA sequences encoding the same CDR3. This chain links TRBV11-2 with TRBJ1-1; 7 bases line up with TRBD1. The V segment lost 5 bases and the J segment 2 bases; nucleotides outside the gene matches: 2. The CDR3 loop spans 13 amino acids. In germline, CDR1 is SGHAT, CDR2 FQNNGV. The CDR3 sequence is CASSRDRNTEAFF. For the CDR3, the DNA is TGTGCCAGCAGCCGGGACAGAAACACTGAAGCTTTCTTT.

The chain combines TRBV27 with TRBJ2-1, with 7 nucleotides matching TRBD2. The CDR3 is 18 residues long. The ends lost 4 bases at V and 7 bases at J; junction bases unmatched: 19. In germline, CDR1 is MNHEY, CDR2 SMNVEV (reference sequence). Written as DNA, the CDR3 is TGTGCCAGCAGTTCCCCCGGTGGCTTAGCGGGTGACGTTAATGAGCAGTTCTTC. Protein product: CASSSPGGLAGDVNEQFF.

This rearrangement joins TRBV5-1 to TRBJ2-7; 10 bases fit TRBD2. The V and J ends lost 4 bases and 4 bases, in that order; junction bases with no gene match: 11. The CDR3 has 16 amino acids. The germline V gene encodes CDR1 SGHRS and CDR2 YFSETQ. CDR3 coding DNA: TGCGCCAGCAGCGGAACTAGCGGGGTTGGGGGTTACGAGCAGTACTTC. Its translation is CASSGTSGVGGYEQYF.

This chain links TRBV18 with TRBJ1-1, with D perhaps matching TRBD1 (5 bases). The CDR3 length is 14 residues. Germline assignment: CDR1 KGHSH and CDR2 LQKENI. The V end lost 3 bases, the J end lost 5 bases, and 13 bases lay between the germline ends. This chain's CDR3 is CASSPVQGRTEAFF. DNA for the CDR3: TGTGCCAGCTCACCCGTCCAGGGTAGGACTGAAGCTTTCTTT.

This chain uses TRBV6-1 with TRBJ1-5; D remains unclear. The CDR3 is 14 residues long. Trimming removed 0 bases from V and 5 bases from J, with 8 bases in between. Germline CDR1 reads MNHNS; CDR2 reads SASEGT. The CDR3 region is CASSEAYGDQPQHF. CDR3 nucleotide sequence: TGTGCCAGCAGTGAAGCTTACGGGGATCAGCCCCAGCATTTT.

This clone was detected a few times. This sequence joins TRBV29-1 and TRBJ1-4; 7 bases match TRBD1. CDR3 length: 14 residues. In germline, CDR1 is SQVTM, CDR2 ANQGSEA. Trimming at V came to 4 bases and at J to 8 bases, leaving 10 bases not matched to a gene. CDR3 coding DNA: TGCAGCGTTGCAAACCCGGGACAGCCAGAAAAACTGTTTTTT. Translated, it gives CSVANPGQPEKLFF.

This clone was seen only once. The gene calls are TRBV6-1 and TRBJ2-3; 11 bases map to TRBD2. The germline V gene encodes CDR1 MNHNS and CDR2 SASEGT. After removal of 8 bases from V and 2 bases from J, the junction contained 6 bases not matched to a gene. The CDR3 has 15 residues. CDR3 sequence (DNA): TGTGCCAGCCTATTAGCGGGGGGGTTCACAGATACGCAGTATTTT. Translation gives CASLLAGGFTDTQYF.

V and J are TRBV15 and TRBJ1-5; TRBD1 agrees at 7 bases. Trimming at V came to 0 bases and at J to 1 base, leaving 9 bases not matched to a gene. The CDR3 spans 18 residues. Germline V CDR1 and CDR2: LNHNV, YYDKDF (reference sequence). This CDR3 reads CATSRELVVQGSNQPQHF. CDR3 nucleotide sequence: TGTGCCACCAGCAGAGAGTTGGTGGTACAGGGGAGCAATCAGCCCCAGCATTTT.

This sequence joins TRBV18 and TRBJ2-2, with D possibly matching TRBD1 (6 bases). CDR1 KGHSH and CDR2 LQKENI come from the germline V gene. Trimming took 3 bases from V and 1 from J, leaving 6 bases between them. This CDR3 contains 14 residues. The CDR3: CASSPDRNTGELFF. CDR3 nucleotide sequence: TGTGCCAGCTCACCGGACAGGAACACCGGGGAGCTGTTTTTT.

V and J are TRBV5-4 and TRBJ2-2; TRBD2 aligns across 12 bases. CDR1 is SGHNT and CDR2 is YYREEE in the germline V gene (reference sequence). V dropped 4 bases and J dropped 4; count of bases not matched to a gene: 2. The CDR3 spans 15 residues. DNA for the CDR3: TGTGCCAGCAGCCTAGCGGGGGGGCGCACCGGGGAGCTGTTTTTT. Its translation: CASSLAGGRTGELFF.

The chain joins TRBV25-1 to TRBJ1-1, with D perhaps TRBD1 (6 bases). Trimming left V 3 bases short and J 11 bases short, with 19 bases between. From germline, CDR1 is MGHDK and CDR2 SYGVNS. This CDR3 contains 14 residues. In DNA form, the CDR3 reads TGTGCCAGCAGTGATGTGGGGGCGGCGGCCCGGGCTTTCTTT. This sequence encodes CASSDVGAAARAFF.